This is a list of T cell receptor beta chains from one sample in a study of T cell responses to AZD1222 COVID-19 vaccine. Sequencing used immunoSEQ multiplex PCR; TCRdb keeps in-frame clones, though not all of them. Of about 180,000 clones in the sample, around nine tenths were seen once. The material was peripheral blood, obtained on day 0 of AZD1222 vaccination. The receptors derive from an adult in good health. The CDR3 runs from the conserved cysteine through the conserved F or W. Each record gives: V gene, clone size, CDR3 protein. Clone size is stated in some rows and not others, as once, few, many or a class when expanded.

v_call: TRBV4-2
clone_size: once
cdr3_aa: CASSLGLAGVQANEQFF

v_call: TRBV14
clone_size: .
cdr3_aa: CASSHEKGTSVREQYF

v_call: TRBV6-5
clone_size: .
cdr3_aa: CASSPGTNSPLHF

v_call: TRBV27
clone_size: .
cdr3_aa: CASSSPSLQGIYGYTF

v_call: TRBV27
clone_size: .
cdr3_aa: CASSPYGGVPDTQYF

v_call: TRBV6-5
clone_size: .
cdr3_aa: CASSPGATNEKLFF

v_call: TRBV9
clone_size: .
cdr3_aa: CASSVEGQGIYNEQFF

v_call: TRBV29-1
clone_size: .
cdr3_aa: CSVWTASYNEQFF

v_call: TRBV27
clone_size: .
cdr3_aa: CASSFVSERINEQFF

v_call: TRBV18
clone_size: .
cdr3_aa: CASSPIVTKVVGAFF

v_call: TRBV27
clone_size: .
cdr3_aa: CASSLLGVGGNEKLFF

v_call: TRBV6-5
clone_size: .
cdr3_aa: CASSYGQGVSYGYTF

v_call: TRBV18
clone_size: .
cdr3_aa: CASWANVGGELFF

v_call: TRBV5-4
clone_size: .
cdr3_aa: CASSQAGNTEAFF

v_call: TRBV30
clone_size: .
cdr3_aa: CAAQTLLRGQSYNEQFF

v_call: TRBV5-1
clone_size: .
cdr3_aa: CASSLDGLSTGELFF

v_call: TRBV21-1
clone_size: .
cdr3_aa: CASSKGDGDPPIAGQPQHF

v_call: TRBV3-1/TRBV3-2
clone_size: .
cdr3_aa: CASSQGLQGIFGSPLHF

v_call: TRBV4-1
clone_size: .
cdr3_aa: CASSQEGSGSFYNEQFF

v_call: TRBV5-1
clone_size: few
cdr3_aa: CASSFSGTEAFF

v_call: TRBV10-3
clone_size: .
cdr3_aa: CAIIPYGASGQETQYF

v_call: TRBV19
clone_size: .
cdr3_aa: CASSIDLGITGELFF

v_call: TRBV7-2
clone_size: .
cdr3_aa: CASRNGQGGTEAFF

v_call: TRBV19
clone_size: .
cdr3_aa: CASRDSSSYEQYF

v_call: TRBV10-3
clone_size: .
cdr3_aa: CAISELMRTRTYEQYF

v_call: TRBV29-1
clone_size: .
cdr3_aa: CSVEQGAYEQYF

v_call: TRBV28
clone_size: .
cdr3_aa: CASSHSGTPLGAFF

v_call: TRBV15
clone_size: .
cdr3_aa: CATSRDTKGYGYTF

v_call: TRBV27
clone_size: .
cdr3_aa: CASSHTSGRIHEQFF

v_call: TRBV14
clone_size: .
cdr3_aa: CASSQVEEQYF

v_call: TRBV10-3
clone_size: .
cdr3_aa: CAISDAAPYEQYF

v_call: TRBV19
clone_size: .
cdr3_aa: CASSWTSGAPNTGELFF